This record covers a single TCR beta chain. Its matching antigen is unknown. Use of 60 Vbeta and 13 Jbeta primers characterized the PCR. Original processing methods: Later, tens of millions of unique TCR beta chains were counted in an analysis, and about 10 million of them were shared. Assay: immunoSEQ multiplex PCR; the TCRdb copy retains only in-frame clones and omits some. The V and J calls and clone size are taken from that table; D and trimming were inferred from the DNA. In the table there are roughly 140,000 clones, about 82% of which are singletons. The entry originates in a study of cytomegalovirus exposure and HLA in healthy donors. Findings and limits, study-wide: The authors later linked a missense DCLRE1C variant to TCR beta V- and J-gene trimming. A later analysis by the authors found several of the most significant clusters apparently linked to common viral pathogens.

The TCR was taken from a man aged 25 to 40 in good health and CMV-seronegative. The sequencing sample was made of PBMCs.

The CDR3 region is CASSEARSGNQPQHF. The CDR3, as DNA: TGTGCCAGCAGTGAAGCTCGATCGGGGAATCAGCCCCAGCATTTT. This chain joins TRBV2 and TRBJ1-5; D gene uncertain. The CDR3 runs 15 residues. Trimming removed 0 bases from V and 4 bases from J, with 10 bases in between. Germline V CDR1 and CDR2: SNHLY, FYNNEI.